This T cell receptor beta chain was sequenced in a study of cytomegalovirus exposure and HLA in healthy donors. Primers included in the PCR were 60 Vbeta and 13 Jbeta primers. The data were produced by immunoSEQ multiplex PCR, yet TCRdb's version contains in-frame clones alone and is incomplete. The repertoire holds 150,000 to 200,000 clones, with about 13% as singletons. This clone appeared a few times. This CDR3 contains 16 residues. The V gene end was trimmed by 4 bases and the J gene end by 4 bases; junction bases not matched to a gene: 9. Germline CDR1 and CDR2: SGDLS and YYNGEE. The sample was PBMCs. J is TRBJ1-4 and V is TRBV9, with 8 bases identical to TRBD1. This sequence was found in a man aged 50 to 59 in good health and CMV-seropositive. CDR3: CASSPRQGRDNEKLFF. CDR3 coding DNA: TGTGCCAGCAGCCCGCGACAGGGGCGGGATAATGAAAAACTGTTTTTT.